The 23 T cell receptor beta chains presented below share a single source sample, sequenced in a study of CD8+ T cells in alopecia areata. Once RNA had been extracted, it was reverse transcribed into cDNA to act as the sequencing template. TCRdb's table, derived via immunoSEQ multiplex PCR, lists solely in-frame clones and lacks some. The profile shows some 95,000 clones, 40% to 55% of them singletons. The sample comprised CD4+ T cells sorted from blood. The receptors here all came from a human donor with alopecia areata.

The chain combines TRBV30 with TRBJ2-7, with 10 bases identical to TRBD2. Germline V CDR1 and CDR2: GTSNPN, SVGIG (reference sequence). The CDR3 has 14 amino acids. The junction had 11 bases not matched to a gene; V was cut back by 7 bases and J by 5 bases. The DNA for the CDR3 is TGTGCCTCGGGGGCTAGCGGGAGTACCCACGAGCAGTACTTC. It codes for CASGASGSTHEQYF.

The rearrangement joins TRBV7-8 to TRBJ2-1; the D gene is possibly TRBD2 (6 bases). V lost 2 bases to trimming and J lost 10 bases, with 12 bases between them. The CDR3 is 13 amino acids. Germline CDR1 is SGHVS and CDR2 is FQNEAQ. The CDR3 region is CASSLSSAGEQFF. Here the CDR3 DNA reads TGTGCCAGCAGCTTAAGCTCTGCGGGGGAGCAGTTCTTC.

This sequence joins TRBV29-1 and TRBJ1-1; TRBD1 matches 7 bases. Germline V CDR1 and CDR2: SQVTM, ANQGSEA. The CDR3 is 14 residues long. V was clipped by 4 bases and J by 6 bases; unmatched bases: 11. The CDR3 is CSVGKTGKFSEAFF. In DNA, the CDR3 is TGCAGCGTTGGCAAGACAGGGAAATTTTCTGAAGCTTTCTTT.

The chain joins TRBV6-5 to TRBJ1-1; TRBD1 might be the D (6 bases). The length of the CDR3 is 14 residues. Trimming removed 5 bases at V and 5 bases at J, with 15 bases between. Germline V gives CDR1 MNHEY, CDR2 SVGAGI. The CDR3 here is CASSPQGADTEAFF. The CDR3 coding sequence is TGTGCCAGCAGTCCACAGGGAGCAGATACTGAAGCTTTCTTT.

V is TRBV2 and J is TRBJ1-5; D is undetermined. CDR1 is SNHLY and CDR2 is FYNNEI in the germline V gene. The CDR3 consists of 14 residues. V lost 8 bases, J lost 1 base, and 12 bases lay in between. The CDR3 DNA is TGTGCCAGCGGGGAGGGTACGAGCAATCAGCCCCAGCATTTT. Protein sequence: CASGEGTSNQPQHF. The full variable domain, completed using reference TRBV2 and TRBJ1-5, is EPEVTQTPSHQVTQMGQEVILRCVPISNHLYFYWYRQILGQKVEFLVSFYNNEISEKSEIFDDQFSVERPDGSNFTLKIRSTKLEDSAMYFCASGEGTSNQPQHFGDGTRLSIL.

This clone has more than one count but fewer than ten. The chain recombines TRBV29-1 with TRBJ2-5; 9 nucleotides agree with TRBD2. The germline V gene has CDR1 SQVTM and CDR2 ANQGSEA. CDR3 size: 13 residues. Germline trimming cut 3 bases from V and 7 bases from J; bases unmatched to any gene: 6. CDR3 nucleotide sequence: TGCAGCGTTGATATGACTAGCGGTGGGACCCAGTACTTC. Its protein product is CSVDMTSGGTQYF. The full variable domain, rest sourced from reference TRBV29-1 and TRBJ2-5, is SAVISQKPSRDICQRGTSLTIQCQVDSQVTMMFWYRQQPGQSLTLIATANQGSEATYESGFVIDKFPISRPNLTFSTLTVSNMSPEDSSIYLCSVDMTSGGTQYFGPGTRLLVL.

The rearrangement links TRBV29-1 to TRBJ2-3; the D is unclear. The CDR3 is 14 amino acids. In germline, CDR1 is SQVTM, CDR2 ANQGSEA. The V end was cut by 2 bases, the J end by 5 bases, with 14 bases between. CDR3 in DNA: TGCAGCGTTGAATCCGGAACGGGTGGAGATACGCAGTATTTT. It is translated as CSVESGTGGDTQYF.

The J gene is TRBJ2-3, the V gene TRBV5-1; TRBD2 aligns across 7 bases. V dropped 0 bases and J dropped 0; count of bases not matched to a gene: 7. Germline CDR1 is SGHRS and CDR2 is YFSETQ. This CDR3 is built from 17 residues. CDR3 protein: CASSLGLAVLSTDTQYF. CDR3 DNA: TGCGCCAGCAGCTTGGGCCTAGCGGTTCTAAGCACAGATACGCAGTATTTT.

CDR3 sequence (DNA): TGTGCCTGGAGTGTCCGGACAGGGTTACTCTACGAGCAGTACTTC. Its protein product is CAWSVRTGLLYEQYF. The rearrangement joins TRBV30 to TRBJ2-7; 8 bases fit TRBD1. Looked up from germline, CDR1 is GTSNPN and CDR2 is SVGIG (reference sequence). After removal of 0 bases from V and 3 bases from J, the junction contained 7 bases not matched to a gene. The length of the CDR3 is 15 residues.

As DNA, the CDR3 is TGTGCCTGGAGTGTCCGGCAGGGACACGCAGATACGCAGTATTTT. Its translation is CAWSVRQGHADTQYF. V and J are TRBV30 and TRBJ2-3; the D gene is possibly TRBD1 (6 bases). The V and J ends lost 0 bases and 4 bases respectively, with 14 bases between them. The germline V gene has CDR1 GTSNPN and CDR2 SVGIG (reference sequence). This CDR3 comprises 15 residues.

The chain uses TRBV9 and TRBJ2-7; 8 bases line up with TRBD1. V gave up 4 bases and J gave up 5 bases; unmatched junction bases: 2. CDR1 and CDR2 (germline): SGDLS, YYNGEE. CDR3 length: 12 residues. Written as DNA, the CDR3 is TGTGCCAGCAGCCCGGACAGGGACGAGCAGTACTTC. It specifies CASSPDRDEQYF.

This clone has a handful of counts. This chain joins TRBV29-1 and TRBJ1-1; D is possibly TRBD1 (5 bases). Trimming removed 6 bases at V and 1 base at J, with 12 bases between. From germline, CDR1 is SQVTM and CDR2 ANQGSEA. The CDR3 is 13 amino acids. The CDR3: CSVVQDENTEAFF. CDR3 bases: TGCAGCGTGGTACAGGATGAGAACACTGAAGCTTTCTTT.

The V call is TRBV29-1, the J call TRBJ2-1; weak D call: TRBD2 (6 bases). The CDR3 runs 13 residues. The V end lost 5 bases, the J end lost 10 bases, and 18 bases lay between the germline ends. The V gene's germline CDR1 is SQVTM and CDR2 ANQGSEA. The CDR3 coding sequence is TGCAGCGTTAGCGGGCGTTCTGCCTACGAGCAGTTCTTC. Protein: CSVSGRSAYEQFF.

This chain joins TRBV29-1 and TRBJ2-3; no clear D gene. Per the germline V gene, CDR1 is SQVTM and CDR2 is ANQGSEA. Trimming removed 7 bases from V and 4 bases from J, with 6 bases in between. The CDR3 loop spans 10 amino acids. CDR3 sequence (DNA): TGCAGCGGACGTTCAGATACGCAGTATTTT. Translating it yields CSGRSDTQYF.

This clone appeared a few times. In the same sample, other DNA sequences code for this CDR3. This sequence joins TRBV29-1 and TRBJ2-7; D is perhaps TRBD1 (5 bases). The CDR3 runs 11 residues. V lost 6 bases to trimming and J lost 3 bases, with 9 bases between them. Germline V gene lookup returns CDR1 SQVTM and CDR2 ANQGSEA. The DNA for the CDR3 is TGCAGCGTAGGACAAAGCTACGAGCAGTACTTC. Its protein product is CSVGQSYEQYF.

The gene calls are TRBV29-1 and TRBJ2-5, with 7 bases aligning to TRBD2. Losses at the gene ends were 6 bases for V and 5 bases for J; bases not matched to a gene: 15. This CDR3 region has 15 residues. In germline, CDR1 is SQVTM, CDR2 ANQGSEA. Written as DNA, the CDR3 is TGCAGCGTCCAGGGCGGGAGAGGACTTCCGGAGACCCAGTACTTC. As protein: CSVQGGRGLPETQYF.

The table lists this clone with a count of one. The rearrangement links TRBV25-1 to TRBJ2-7; 9 bases line up with TRBD2. CDR3 length equals 15 residues. V lost 3 bases and J lost 3; bases outside the gene matches: 6. Germline CDR1 is MGHDK and CDR2 is SYGVNS. CDR3 DNA: TGTGCCAGCAGTGATAGCGGGAGAGGGGACTACGAGCAGTACTTC. This sequence encodes CASSDSGRGDYEQYF.

This sequence joins TRBV7-9 and TRBJ2-1; the match to TRBD1 covers 7 bases. The germline V gene has CDR1 SEHNR and CDR2 FQNEAQ (reference sequence). The CDR3 has 16 residues. J was trimmed by 8 bases and V by 5 bases; bases with no gene match: 15. The DNA of the CDR3 is TGTGCCAGCAGCCATAACAGGGGATCGGGCGATGATGAGCAGTTCTTC. Translation gives CASSHNRGSGDDEQFF.

This chain uses TRBV28 with TRBJ2-6; TRBD2 is a possible D gene (6 bases). The CDR3 contains 15 residues. Germline V lookup: CDR1 MDHEN, CDR2 SYDVKM. V lost 6 bases and J lost 4, with 13 bases in between. In DNA, the CDR3 is TGTGCCAGCAGCCGGGACTCCCCCGGGGCCAACGTCCTGACTTTC. Its protein product is CASSRDSPGANVLTF.

The rearrangement uses TRBV30 and TRBJ2-7; 8 positions match TRBD1. Trimming cost V 0 bases and J 9 bases; bases outside gene matches: 13. Germline lookup yields CDR1 GTSNPN and CDR2 SVGIG (reference sequence). The CDR3 has 15 residues. CDR3 sequence (DNA): TGTGCCTGGAGTGTAGGGCAGGGGGCGAGCATTACGCAGTACTTC. The encoded protein is CAWSVGQGASITQYF.

CDR3 DNA sequence: TGTGCCAGCAGCTTGGGGACAGGATACACAGATACGCAGTATTTT. This translates into CASSLGTGYTDTQYF. The chain joins TRBV11-2 to TRBJ2-3, with 8 bases identical to TRBD1. V trimming: 3 bases; J trimming: 2 bases; junction bases outside the gene matches: 4. Germline loops: CDR1 SGHAT, CDR2 FQNNGV. This CDR3 contains 15 residues.

The chain uses TRBV29-1 and TRBJ2-3; 11 bases agree with TRBD1. V lost 4 bases to trimming and J lost 4 bases; unmatched junction nucleotides: 7. This CDR3 region has 15 residues. Germline assignment: CDR1 SQVTM and CDR2 ANQGSEA. Here the CDR3 reads CSVGRTGGKSDTQYF. CDR3 bases: TGCAGCGTTGGCCGGACAGGGGGCAAATCAGATACGCAGTATTTT.

This clone was seen at least ten times. The chain recombines TRBV7-9 with TRBJ2-6, with D maybe TRBD2 (5 bases). CDR3 length: 14 residues. Germline CDR1 SEHNR, CDR2 FQNEAQ (reference sequence). Trimming stripped 4 bases from V and 3 bases from J, with 7 bases between. CDR3 residues: CASSSGFGANVLTF. CDR3 DNA sequence: TGTGCCAGCAGCTCGGGGTTTGGGGCCAACGTCCTGACTTTC.